This TCR beta chain is drawn from a study of T cell repertoires in cytomegalovirus infection. The overall study: It can be stated that public TCR beta signatures indicated CMV infection as well as a matching HLA type.

The CDR3 covers 15 residues. V shed 6 bases, J shed 2 bases, and the junction held 6 bases outside the gene matches. The germline V gene has CDR1 SNHLY and CDR2 FYNNEI. As regards this clonotype: The antigen remains undetermined.

TCRdb re-derived calls from the reads in MiXCR, one entry per CDR3 protein. The sample records 200,000 to 300,000 distinct CDR3 sequences, around 13% being singletons. Study-wide findings and caveats: Summed frequency of shared TCR beta families picked out CMV carriers who also had the relevant HLA. CMV-specific TCR beta clonotypes restricted by HLA-C dominated the ex vivo response.

Sequenced input: PBMCs. J is TRBJ2-3 and V is TRBV2; 9 bases line up with TRBD1. This TCR came from a human donor in good health (CMV status not recorded). Some clones in this sample may be carry-over from other donors' samples. The CDR3 bases are TGTGCCAGCAGACCCGGGACAGGGAACACAGATACGCAGTATTTT. This encodes CASRPGTGNTDTQYF. The whole variable domain, filled in from reference TRBV2 and TRBJ2-3, reads EPEVTQTPSHQVTQMGQEVILRCVPISNHLYFYWYRQILGQKVEFLVSFYNNEISEKSEIFDDQFSVERPDGSNFTLKIRSTKLEDSAMYFCASRPGTGNTDTQYFGPGTRLTVL.